This T cell receptor (beta chain) is drawn from a study of regulatory T cells in long-lasting Graves disease. The CDR3 has 14 residues. The ends were cut back, 9 bases at V and 4 bases at J, with 19 bases in the middle. Germline-derived CDR1 and CDR2 are LNHDA and SQIVND (reference sequence). The authors built TCR beta libraries using iRepertoire HTBI primers and Arm-PCR of CDR3 regions. TCRdb reanalysed the multiplex PCR reads using MiXCR and keeps one entry per CDR3 protein. The sample shows 550,000 to 700,000 distinct CDR3 sequences, about 16% of them seen only once. Time point defined: newly diagnosed GD, antithyroid drugs for less than 3 months. RNA extracted from PBMCs served as the sequencing template. These data were also reused for a study on T cells in Graves' hyperthyroidism and ophthalmopathy.

This sequence joins TRBV19 and TRBJ2-7; D gene uncertain. The TCR sequence derives from a young man with Graves disease. The sequencing here drew on peripheral blood mononuclear cells (PBMCs), taken at new diagnosis, from a patient treated with antithyroid drugs. The CDR3 region is CARPPGRILYEQYF. In DNA form, the CDR3 reads TGTGCCAGACCACCCGGACGGATTTTGTACGAGCAGTACTTC. Full variable domain (outside the CDR3, taken from reference TRBV19 and TRBJ2-7): DGGITQSPKYLFRKEGQNVTLSCEQNLNHDAMYWYRQDPGQGLRLIYYSQIVNDFQKGDIAEGYSVSREKKESFPLTVTSAQKNPTAFYLCARPPGRILYEQYFGPGTRLTVT.